The 5 T cell receptor beta chains given below trace back to one sample, sequenced in a study of blood T cells in healthy people across ages. A J-beta primer mix and a sample-barcoded 5' primer were used in a second PCR of about 7 to 12 cycles. Using its own MiXCR run on the 5' RACE reads, TCRdb lists one record per CDR3 protein. Found here are roughly 860,000 distinct CDR3 sequences, around two thirds of them singletons; the top ten hold 25% to 35%. Sequencing was performed on blood. These receptors all stem from a man aged 25 to 45 in good health.

This clonotype has only a few counts. The V call is TRBV20-1, the J call TRBJ2-3; D may correspond to TRBD1 or TRBD2 (6 bases each). Trimming took 1 base from V and 4 from J, leaving 12 bases between them. CDR1 DFQATT and CDR2 SNEGSKA come from the germline V gene (reference sequence). This CDR3 is built from 14 residues. In DNA form, the CDR3 reads TGCAGTGCTAGAGGCGACGGGGGCCCAGATACGCAGTATTTT. Amino acids: CSARGDGGPDTQYF.

The chain links TRBV7-2 to TRBJ1-6, with D unclear. Germline CDR1 SGHTA, CDR2 FQGNSA. This CDR3 is built from 15 residues. Trimming left V 2 bases short and J 10 bases short, with 15 bases between. DNA for the CDR3: TGTGCCAGCAGCTTAAGGTTCGGAGTTGGGTCACCCCTCCACTTT. Translated, it gives CASSLRFGVGSPLHF.

CDR3 amino acids: CTIPERGKGEQFF. In nucleotides, the CDR3 is TGTACCATCCCGGAAAGGGGAAAGGGTGAGCAGTTCTTC. This rearrangement joins TRBV2 to TRBJ2-1, with D possibly matching TRBD1 (5 bases). The V gene's germline CDR1 is SNHLY and CDR2 FYNNEI. The CDR3 totals 13 residues.

The chain carries TRBV7-3 and TRBJ2-3; 8 bases are shared with TRBD2. Germline assignment: CDR1 SGHTA and CDR2 FQGTGA. The ends lost 5 bases at V and 4 bases at J; junction bases unmatched: 2. This CDR3 comprises 13 residues. CDR3 in amino acids: CASSRGGPDTQYF. The CDR3 region has the DNA TGTGCCAGCAGCCGCGGGGGGCCAGATACGCAGTATTTT.

This clonotype has just a few counts. This chain joins TRBV3-1 and TRBJ2-3; D perhaps matches TRBD2 (5 bases). The length of the CDR3 is 15 residues. Germline V lookup: CDR1 LGHDT, CDR2 YNNKEL (reference sequence). Trimming pared 3 bases from V and 2 bases from J, leaving 12 bases between. In DNA form, the CDR3 reads TGTGCCAGCAGCCATTGGCGCCGGGACACAGATACGCAGTATTTT. As protein: CASSHWRRDTDTQYF.